This T cell receptor (beta chain) was identified during a study of T cell responses to AZD1222 COVID-19 vaccine. The overall study: Pooling was applied to second doses at about 4 or about 12 weeks.

Libraries were prepared by immunoSEQ multiplex PCR; TCRdb keeps only in-frame clonotypes and omits some of them. The repertoire includes more than 50,000 clones, approximately 82% of them detected once, and roughly 20% sits in the top ten. Overall study results and limits: The donor cohort was predominantly white British with a female majority, and clonal diversity may have been underestimated. Elevations in Spike-specific TCR breadth and depth followed administration of two AZD1222 doses.

Details on this clone: Its antigen is unknown.

Germline lookup yields CDR1 LGHNA and CDR2 YNFKEQ. There are 14 residues in the CDR3. The J segment lost 10 bases and the V segment lost 1 base, leaving 7 bases of the junction unmatched. The genes are TRBV4-2 and TRBJ2-1, with 7 bases that match TRBD1. Sequenced here: peripheral blood, sampled on day 0 of AZD1222 vaccination. This receptor was obtained from an adult in good health. This CDR3 reads CASSQVDRAYEQFF. For the CDR3, the DNA is TGTGCCAGCAGCCAAGTAGACAGGGCGTACGAGCAGTTCTTC.